These 13 T cell receptor beta chains share one sample of origin, sequenced in a study of shared clonotypes between healthy human individuals. In the naive CD8 group, cells lacked CD45RO and were positively selected for CCR7, so terminally differentiated effector memory CD45RA+ cells were left out. This table comes from immunoSEQ multiplex PCR, and its TCRdb copy is limited to in-frame clones, with some not included. This table has about 2 million clones, approximately 94% appearing once. Sequenced sample: naive CD8+ T cells sorted from blood. These receptors were taken from a man aged 18 to 29 in good health.

This clone was observed once. The genes are TRBV4-3 and TRBJ1-2; no clear D. The CDR3 is 15 amino acids. Between the trimmed V and J ends, which lost 0 bases and 8 bases, there was a span of 16 bases. The V gene's germline CDR1 is LGHNA and CDR2 YSLEER. CDR3 DNA sequence: TGCGCCAGCAGCCAAGAGATGCTTGATGGTGGGGGCTACACCTTC. Its translation is CASSQEMLDGGGYTF.

This sequence joins TRBV29-1 and TRBJ2-6; D remains unclear. With 0 bases removed from V and 0 bases from J, the gap between germline ends came to 6 bases. This CDR3 spans 15 amino acids. From germline, CDR1 is SQVTM and CDR2 ANQGSEA. In nucleotides, the CDR3 is TGCAGCGTTGAAGAGGAAAGCTCTGGGGCCAACGTCCTGACTTTC. This gives the protein CSVEEESSGANVLTF.

The CDR3 spells CAWSPSGSYEQYF. In DNA form, the CDR3 reads TGTGCCTGGAGTCCTAGCGGGAGCTACGAGCAGTACTTC. This chain connects TRBV30 to TRBJ2-7; 10 bases are a match to TRBD2. With 2 bases clipped from V and 3 bases from J, the junction kept 1 base outside the gene matches. The CDR3 extends over 13 amino acids. Per the germline V gene, CDR1 is GTSNPN and CDR2 is SVGIG (reference sequence).

The chain carries TRBV29-1 and TRBJ2-2; 8 bases line up with TRBD2. The trim removed 3 bases at V and 7 bases at J, leaving 4 bases unmatched. The CDR3 extends over 13 amino acids. The germline V gene encodes CDR1 SQVTM and CDR2 ANQGSEA. CDR3 bases: TGCAGCGTTGATCGGGGGGGAGGCGGGGAGCTGTTTTTT. Amino acids: CSVDRGGGGELFF.

V and J are TRBV2 and TRBJ2-5, with D possibly being TRBD1 or TRBD2 (5 bases each). Trimming cost V 7 bases and J 3 bases, with 12 bases left between them. The CDR3 loop spans 13 amino acids. Per the germline V gene, CDR1 is SNHLY and CDR2 is FYNNEI. The CDR3 loop is CASNGDLKETQYF. The CDR3 DNA reads TGTGCCAGCAATGGGGACCTCAAAGAGACCCAGTACTTC. The whole variable domain, filled in from reference TRBV2 and TRBJ2-5, reads EPEVTQTPSHQVTQMGQEVILRCVPISNHLYFYWYRQILGQKVEFLVSFYNNEISEKSEIFDDQFSVERPDGSNFTLKIRSTKLEDSAMYFCASNGDLKETQYFGPGTRLLVL.

The chain links TRBV15 to TRBJ1-5; D gene uncertain. CDR1 LNHNV and CDR2 YYDKDF come from the germline V gene (reference sequence). The CDR3 totals 14 residues. Trimming took off 0 bases at V and 6 bases at J, with 9 bases between the two ends. In nucleotides, the CDR3 is TGTGCCACCAGCAGAGATCTAGGTCCTCAGCCCCAGCATTTT. It translates to CATSRDLGPQPQHF.

The rearrangement links TRBV7-8 to TRBJ2-5; TRBD2 matches at 7 bases. Germline V gene lookup returns CDR1 SGHVS and CDR2 FQNEAQ. The CDR3 runs to 14 residues. The J segment lost 2 bases and the V segment lost 6 bases, leaving 6 bases of the junction unmatched. The DNA of the CDR3 is TGTGCCAGCAGACCGGTGGGGGGGCAAGAGACCCAGTACTTC. It is translated as CASRPVGGQETQYF.

Comments on this clone: The same CDR3 also results from other DNA sequences found in this sample. The CDR3 loop is CSVVGGNSYEQYF. CDR3 bases: TGCAGCGTTGTAGGCGGGAACTCCTACGAGCAGTACTTC. V usage is TRBV29-1 and J usage is TRBJ2-7; perhaps TRBD2 as D (6 bases). Germline V CDR1 and CDR2: SQVTM, ANQGSEA. Trimming removed 4 bases at V and 0 bases at J, with 10 bases between. The CDR3 has 13 residues.

The chain employs TRBV4-1 and TRBJ1-6, with D unclear. The CDR3 has 12 residues. Germline values: CDR1 MGHRA, CDR2 YSYEKL. Trimming took off 5 bases at V and 8 bases at J, with 7 bases between the two ends. The CDR3 DNA reads TGCGCCAGCAGCGGGTTCGATTCACCCCTCCACTTT. This encodes CASSGFDSPLHF.

The chain has TRBV6-5 and TRBJ2-3; no clear D gene. The CDR3 extends over 13 amino acids. V lost 6 bases and J lost 3, with 10 bases in between. Germline CDR1 and CDR2: MNHEY and SVGAGI. The CDR3 spells CASSQVTTDTQYF. The CDR3 DNA sequence: TGTGCCAGCAGCCAAGTCACAACAGATACGCAGTATTTT.

About this clone itself: The identical CDR3 is also encoded by other nucleotide sequences in the sample. V usage is TRBV6-5 and J usage is TRBJ2-7; TRBD2 matches 7 bases. V gave up 2 bases and J gave up 7 bases; unmatched junction bases: 5. The CDR3 is 13 residues long. Germline V gene sequence: CDR1 MNHEY, CDR2 SVGAGI. CDR3 nucleotides: TGTGCCAGCAGTTACGGGGAGGGTGGGGAGCAGTACTTC. Amino acid sequence: CASSYGEGGEQYF.

The chain combines TRBV28 with TRBJ2-2; D is unresolved. CDR1 MDHEN and CDR2 SYDVKM come from the germline V gene. CDR3 size: 14 residues. Trimming left V 5 bases short and J 1 base short, with 8 bases between. CDR3 in DNA: TGTGCCAGCAGTATAACAGTGAACACCGGGGAGCTGTTTTTT. Amino acids: CASSITVNTGELFF.

This chain's CDR3 is CASSLRAQQWTGELFF. The DNA for the CDR3 is TGCGCCAGCAGCCTGCGGGCTCAACAGTGGACCGGGGAGCTGTTTTTT. The gene calls are TRBV4-1 and TRBJ2-2; maybe TRBD2 (5 bases). Trimming took off 4 bases at V and 5 bases at J, with 17 bases between the two ends. Germline loops: CDR1 MGHRA, CDR2 YSYEKL. This CDR3 contains 16 residues.